What follows are 8 T cell receptor beta chains derived from one specimen sequenced in a study of T cells in women clearing cervical HPV infection. TCRdb's copy holds only in-frame clones and misses some; the assay was immunoSEQ multiplex PCR. This sample contains approximately 26,000 clones. Source material: blood buffy coat. The receptors were gathered from a woman aged 18 to 69 with a cervical HPV16 infection that either progressed to CIN3+ or cleared (not recorded which).

The sequenced part of the CDR3 DNA is TGTGCCAGCAGTTTATGGCAGGGCCCTGAA. Protein: CASSLWQGPE. The entire CDR3 is CASSLWQGPEAFF. The chain carries TRBV28 and TRBJ1-1, with D tentatively TRBD1 (5 bases). Read coverage stops 3 residues before the CDR3 terminus; the germline J gene supplies the remainder. Trimming took off 0 bases at V and 6 bases at J, with 8 bases between the two ends. Looked up from germline, CDR1 is MDHEN and CDR2 is SYDVKM. CDR3 length equals 13 residues.

To note about this clone: The CDR3 goes on 3 residues after the read ends, and that part is filled in from the germline J gene. This rearrangement joins TRBV6-2 or TRBV6-3 to TRBJ1-2; D ambiguous. The CDR3 is 14 amino acids. CDR1 is MNHEY, CDR2 SVGEGT, per germline. Between the trimmed V and J ends, which lost 2 bases and 1 base, there was a span of 8 bases. CDR3 loop: CASSYVTSNYGYTF. The DNA read from the CDR3 is TGTGCCAGCAGTTACGTGACAAGTAACTATGGC.

On this clone: The CDR3 end lies 3 residues beyond the end of the read and is filled in from the germline J gene. The chain recombines TRBV7-2 with TRBJ1-2; no definite D call. The CDR3 runs to 14 residues. The germline V gene encodes CDR1 SGHTA and CDR2 FQGNSA. CDR3 residues: CASSLARGSDTYTF. The DNA read from the CDR3 is TGTGCCAGCAGCTTAGCCCGTGGTTCAGATACC.

To note about this clone: The read halts 3 residues ahead of the CDR3 end, with the missing end drawn from the germline J gene. The chain is built from TRBV18 and TRBJ2-3; possibly TRBD1 for D (6 bases). CDR1 is KGHSH, CDR2 LQKENI, per germline. The CDR3 spans 15 residues. The CDR3 here is CASSPQGVEDQPQYF. CDR3 DNA (partial): TGTGCCAGCTCACCACAGGGGGTCGAAGATCAGCCG.

As for this clone: The read gets to within 3 residues of the CDR3 end, and the germline J gene fills in the rest. This chain connects TRBV5-1 to TRBJ2-3; D remains unclear. The CDR3 is 15 amino acids. The V gene lost 4 bases and the J gene lost 0 bases, with 12 bases spanning the gap. Looked up from germline, CDR1 is SGHRS and CDR2 is YFSETQ. CDR3 amino acids: CASSGAATSTDTQYF. CDR3 DNA, as far as it was read: TGCGCCAGCAGCGGTGCGGCTACTAGCACAGATACG.

As for this clone: Read coverage stops 3 residues before the CDR3 terminus; the germline J gene supplies the remainder. This chain uses TRBV18 with TRBJ2-2; D is unresolved. Per germline, CDR1 KGHSH and CDR2 LQKENI. The CDR3 has 14 amino acids. Incomplete CDR3 DNA: TGTGCCAGCTCACCGGGCCGGAGCAATGAAAAG. The encoded protein is CASSPGRSNEK. The whole CDR3 is CASSPGRSNEKLFF.

Concerning this clone itself: The CDR3 end is not reached by the read, which stops 3 residues before it; the germline J gene fills it in. The chain recombines TRBV11-2 with TRBJ1-1; D ambiguous. Germline V gene data show CDR1 as SGHAT and CDR2 as FQNNGV. The CDR3 spans 12 residues. The CDR3 loop is CASSLEQIKAFF. The CDR3 bases that were read are TGTGCCAGCAGCTTAGAACAGATTAAA. The entire variable domain, with the rest obtained from reference TRBV11-2 and TRBJ1-1, is as follows: EAGVAQSPRYKIIEKRQSVAFWCNPISGHATLYWYQQILGQGPKLLIQFQNNGVVDDSQLPKDRFSAERLKGVDSTLKIQPAKLEDSAVYLCASSLEQIKAFFGQGTRLTVV.

A note on this clone: The read stops 3 residues short of the end of the CDR3; the missing end is completed from the germline J gene. The chain joins TRBV19 to TRBJ1-6; D might be TRBD1 (6 bases). The V end was cut by 4 bases, the J end by 7 bases, with 14 bases between. The germline gives CDR1 LNHDA, CDR2 SQIVND (reference sequence). The length of the CDR3 is 15 residues. The covered CDR3 bases are TGTGCCAGTAGTACCCTGAGGGACAACAATTCACCC. Amino acids: CASSTLRDNNSP. The entire CDR3 protein is CASSTLRDNNSPLHF.